This T cell receptor (beta chain) emerged from a study of spatial heterogeneity in lung cancer. The wider study: A consistent excess of beta-chain over alpha-chain sequences was detected.

The time point here: sample taken at primary tumor resection. Unsorted whole RNA of tumor, nontumor lung or frozen PBMC was sequenced. Samples were obtained from about 75 donors, all untreated early-stage non-small cell lung cancer patients. Notes on the study in general: At tumor resection, ubiquitous expanded TCRs were detected in blood more often than later.

The length of the CDR3 is 14 residues. The germline V gene encodes CDR1 LGHNA and CDR2 YNFKEQ. The V end lost 1 base, the J end lost 5 bases, and 9 bases lay between the germline ends. Every TCR cDNA molecule carried a tag that served as a unique molecular identifier. TCRdb redid the calling of the 5' RACE reads with MiXCR, one entry per CDR3 protein. The table lists about 80,000 distinct CDR3 sequences, approximately 20% of them singletons. In this sample, this clonotype turned up many times. Its antigen remains unidentified. The J gene is TRBJ1-5, the V gene TRBV4-2, with D uncertain. This TCR was sampled from a male donor with early-stage non-small cell lung cancer. Specimen: PBMCs, collected at surgery. The CDR3 region has the DNA TGTGCCAGCAGCCAAGTCCCAGAGGATCAGCCCCAGCATTTT. It specifies CASSQVPEDQPQHF.